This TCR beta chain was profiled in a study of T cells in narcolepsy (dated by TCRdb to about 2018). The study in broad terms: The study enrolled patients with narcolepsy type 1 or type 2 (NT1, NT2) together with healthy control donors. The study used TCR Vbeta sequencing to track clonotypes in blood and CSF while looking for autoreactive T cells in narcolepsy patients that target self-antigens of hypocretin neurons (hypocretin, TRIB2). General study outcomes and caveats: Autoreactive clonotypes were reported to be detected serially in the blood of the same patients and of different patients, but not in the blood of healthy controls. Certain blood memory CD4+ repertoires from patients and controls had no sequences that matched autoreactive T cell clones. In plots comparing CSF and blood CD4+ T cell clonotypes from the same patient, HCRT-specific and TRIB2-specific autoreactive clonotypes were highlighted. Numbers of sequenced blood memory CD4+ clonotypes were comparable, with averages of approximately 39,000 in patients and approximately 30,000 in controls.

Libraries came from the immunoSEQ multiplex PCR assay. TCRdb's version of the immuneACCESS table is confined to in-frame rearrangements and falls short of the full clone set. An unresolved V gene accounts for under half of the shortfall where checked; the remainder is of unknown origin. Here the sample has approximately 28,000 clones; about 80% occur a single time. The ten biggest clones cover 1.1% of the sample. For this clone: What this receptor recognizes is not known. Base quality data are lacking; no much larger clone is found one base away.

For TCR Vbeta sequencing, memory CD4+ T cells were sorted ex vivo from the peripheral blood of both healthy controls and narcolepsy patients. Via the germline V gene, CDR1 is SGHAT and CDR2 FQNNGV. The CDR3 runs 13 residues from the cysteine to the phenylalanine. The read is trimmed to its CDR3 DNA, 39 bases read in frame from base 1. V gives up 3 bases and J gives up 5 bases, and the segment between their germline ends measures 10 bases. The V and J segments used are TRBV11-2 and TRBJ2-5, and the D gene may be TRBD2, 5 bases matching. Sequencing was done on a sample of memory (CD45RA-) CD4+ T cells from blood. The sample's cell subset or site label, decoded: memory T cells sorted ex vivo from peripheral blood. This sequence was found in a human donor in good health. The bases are TGTGCCAGCAGCTTTGGTCGGGGTGAGACCCAGTACTTC. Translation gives CASSFGRGETQYF.